These T cell receptor beta chains were read from a single sample in a study of T cells after yellow fever vaccination. MiXCR, run by TCRdb on the 5' RACE reads, gives a single entry per CDR3 protein. The sample lists some 390,000 distinct CDR3 sequences; more than 5.5% were seen once. Sample: PBMCs, taken 5 days after the yellow fever booster vaccination. The source is a man aged 25 to 40 who received the YFV17D yellow fever vaccine. Each CDR3 is given with its conserved first and last residue. D genes are given only for firm matches. Rows give clone size only sometimes, using once, few, many, or a class for an expanded clone.

length: 12
V: TRBV6-6
D: -
J: TRBJ2-1
size: few
CDR3: CASTTLYNEQFF
DNA: TGTGCCAGCACGACCCTTTACAATGAGCAGTTCTTC

length: 14
V: TRBV6-5
D: -
J: TRBJ2-2
size: many
CDR3: CASSYDWGTGELFF
DNA: TGTGCCAGCAGTTACGATTGGGGGACCGGGGAGCTGTTTTTT

length: 16
V: TRBV7-2
D: -
J: TRBJ2-1
size: -
CDR3: CASSLVPQGLWSEQFF
DNA: TGTGCCAGCAGCTTAGTACCACAGGGCTTATGGAGTGAGCAGTTCTTC

length: 13
V: TRBV20-1
D: TRBD2
J: TRBJ2-7
size: few
CDR3: CSAKLAGAGEQYF
DNA: TGCAGTGCAAAACTAGCGGGAGCTGGCGAGCAGTACTTC

length: 14
V: TRBV19
D: -
J: TRBJ2-5
size: many
CDR3: CASSIDRVDRTQYF
DNA: TGTGCCAGTAGTATCGATAGGGTTGATCGGACCCAGTACTTC

length: 13
V: TRBV20-1
D: -
J: TRBJ1-2
size: many
CDR3: CSARDTANYGYTF
DNA: TGCAGTGCTAGAGATACAGCTAACTATGGCTACACCTTC

length: 15
V: TRBV28
D: -
J: TRBJ2-1
size: few
CDR3: CASSPGYRGYNEQFF
DNA: TGTGCCAGCAGTCCCGGGTATAGGGGGTACAATGAGCAGTTCTTC

length: 14
V: TRBV4-2
D: TRBD1
J: TRBJ1-6
size: many
CDR3: CASSQGGQLPPLHF
DNA: TGTGCCAGCAGCCAAGGGGGACAGTTGCCACCCCTCCACTTT

length: 12
V: TRBV7-9
D: -
J: TRBJ1-2
size: -
CDR3: CASSLAVYGYTF
DNA: TGTGCCAGCAGCTTAGCGGTTTATGGCTACACCTTC

length: 14
V: TRBV14
D: TRBD1
J: TRBJ2-7
size: many
CDR3: CASSWQQGADEQYF
DNA: TGTGCCAGCAGTTGGCAACAGGGGGCAGACGAGCAGTACTTC

length: 13
V: TRBV3-1
D: -
J: TRBJ2-1
size: -
CDR3: CASRILGRREQFF
DNA: TGTGCCAGCAGAATTCTGGGACGGCGTGAGCAGTTCTTC

length: 17
V: TRBV4-3
D: -
J: TRBJ2-7
size: -
CDR3: CASSQDTGAHRSYEQYF
DNA: TGCGCCAGCAGCCAAGATACGGGGGCCCACCGATCCTACGAGCAGTACTTC

length: 15
V: TRBV20-1
D: -
J: TRBJ1-1
size: many
CDR3: CSARDSGQMNTEAFF
DNA: TGCAGTGCTAGAGATAGTGGACAGATGAACACTGAAGCTTTCTTT

length: 18
V: TRBV11-2
D: TRBD2
J: TRBJ2-1
size: few
CDR3: CASSLRGGLAGGDNEQFF
DNA: TGTGCCAGCAGCTTAAGGGGCGGACTAGCGGGTGGAGACAATGAGCAGTTCTTC

length: 14
V: TRBV12-3/TRBV12-4
D: -
J: TRBJ1-5
size: few
CDR3: CASRWGGVNQPQHF
DNA: TGTGCCAGCAGATGGGGGGGGGTGAATCAGCCCCAGCATTTT

length: 16
V: TRBV7-2
D: TRBD2
J: TRBJ2-3
size: -
CDR3: CASSSGLAGGTDTLYF
DNA: TGTGCCAGCAGCTCCGGACTAGCGGGTGGCACAGATACGCTGTATTTT

length: 12
V: TRBV18
D: -
J: TRBJ1-5
size: -
CDR3: CASSPGPPPQHF
DNA: TGTGCCAGCTCACCGGGACCGCCGCCCCAGCATTTT

length: 14
V: TRBV4-3
D: -
J: TRBJ2-3
size: many
CDR3: CASSQGFGTDTQYF
DNA: TGCGCCAGCAGCCAAGGTTTCGGCACAGATACGCAGTATTTT

length: 14
V: TRBV13
D: TRBD1
J: TRBJ1-2
size: many
CDR3: CASSSGTANYGYTF
DNA: TGTGCCAGCAGCTCAGGGACAGCTAACTATGGCTACACCTTC

length: 15
V: TRBV5-1
D: -
J: TRBJ1-1
size: few
CDR3: CASSLGPGAGTEAFF
DNA: TGCGCCAGCAGCTTGGGGCCAGGGGCGGGCACTGAAGCTTTCTTT

length: 13
V: TRBV6-1
D: TRBD1
J: TRBJ2-7
size: many
CDR3: CASRTGTAGEQYF
DNA: TGTGCCAGCAGAACTGGGACAGCTGGCGAGCAGTACTTC

length: 16
V: TRBV7-8
D: TRBD2
J: TRBJ2-1
size: many
CDR3: CASSLVRTSGLREQFF
DNA: TGTGCCAGCAGCTTAGTAAGGACTAGCGGGTTGCGTGAGCAGTTCTTC

length: 16
V: TRBV7-8
D: -
J: TRBJ2-1
size: many
CDR3: CASSPSGQGYYNEQFF
DNA: TGTGCCAGCAGCCCGTCGGGGCAGGGGTACTACAATGAGCAGTTCTTC

length: 14
V: TRBV28
D: -
J: TRBJ1-5
size: few
CDR3: CASSFRVGNQPQHF
DNA: TGTGCCAGCAGTTTTCGAGTGGGCAATCAGCCCCAGCATTTT

length: 13
V: TRBV27
D: -
J: TRBJ2-1
size: -
CDR3: CASSFPRGNEQFF
DNA: TGTGCCAGCAGTTTTCCCAGGGGCAATGAGCAGTTCTTC

length: 13
V: TRBV7-9
D: -
J: TRBJ2-1
size: few
CDR3: CASSRTPSNEQFF
DNA: TGTGCCAGCAGCAGGACTCCTTCAAATGAGCAGTTCTTC

length: 15
V: TRBV7-2
D: TRBD2
J: TRBJ2-1
size: many
CDR3: CASSWSGRDHNEQFF
DNA: TGTGCCAGCAGCTGGAGCGGGAGGGACCACAATGAGCAGTTCTTC

length: 16
V: TRBV19
D: TRBD2
J: TRBJ2-1
size: -
CDR3: CASSKRLAGGNNEQFF
DNA: TGTGCCAGTAGTAAGCGACTAGCGGGAGGGAACAATGAGCAGTTCTTC

length: 15
V: TRBV19
D: TRBD1
J: TRBJ2-2
size: -
CDR3: CASSISRGSTGELFF
DNA: TGTGCCAGTAGTATAAGCAGGGGGTCCACCGGGGAGCTGTTTTTT

length: 14
V: TRBV10-1
D: TRBD1
J: TRBJ1-1
size: few
CDR3: CASSDGQGGSEAFF
DNA: TGCGCCAGCAGTGATGGACAGGGGGGGTCTGAAGCTTTCTTT

length: 14
V: TRBV27
D: TRBD1
J: TRBJ2-5
size: few
CDR3: CAAGARGRVETQYF
DNA: TGTGCCGCGGGCGCCAGGGGGAGAGTGGAGACCCAGTACTTC

length: 18
V: TRBV4-3
D: -
J: TRBJ2-5
size: many
CDR3: CASSQGVGGTNYQETQYF
DNA: TGCGCCAGCAGCCAAGGAGTTGGAGGGACCAATTACCAAGAGACCCAGTACTTC

length: 17
V: TRBV24-1
D: -
J: TRBJ2-1
size: few
CDR3: CATSDSSPGTFHNEQFF
DNA: TGTGCCACCAGTGACTCCTCCCCAGGGACATTTCACAATGAGCAGTTCTTC

length: 15
V: TRBV12-3/TRBV12-4
D: TRBD1
J: TRBJ2-7
size: many
CDR3: CASSSRTGIGYEQYF
DNA: TGTGCCAGCAGTTCCCGGACAGGGATAGGCTACGAGCAGTACTTC

length: 18
V: TRBV5-1
D: TRBD2
J: TRBJ2-1
size: few
CDR3: CASSLGTSGTYSYNEQFF
DNA: TGCGCCAGCAGCTTGGGGACTAGCGGAACGTATTCCTACAATGAGCAGTTCTTC

length: 14
V: TRBV5-5
D: -
J: TRBJ2-7
size: many
CDR3: CASSSKDSSYEQYF
DNA: TGTGCCAGCAGCTCGAAGGACAGCTCCTACGAGCAGTACTTC

length: 13
V: TRBV20-1
D: -
J: TRBJ1-1
size: -
CDR3: CSATAEGGTEAFF
DNA: TGCAGTGCAACGGCGGAGGGCGGCACTGAAGCTTTCTTT

length: 13
V: TRBV14
D: -
J: TRBJ1-1
size: many
CDR3: CASSQTGRTEAFF
DNA: TGTGCCAGCAGCCAAACAGGGCGCACTGAAGCTTTCTTT

length: 20
V: TRBV12-3/TRBV12-4
D: -
J: TRBJ2-7
size: few
CDR3: CASSVAGTQNNQVRAYEQYF
DNA: TGTGCCAGCAGTGTAGCAGGGACACAGAATAACCAGGTCCGGGCCTACGAGCAGTACTTC

length: 16
V: TRBV18
D: -
J: TRBJ2-5
size: -
CDR3: CASSPTLAEAKETQYF
DNA: TGTGCCAGCTCACCAACTCTAGCTGAGGCGAAAGAGACCCAGTACTTC

length: 14
V: TRBV12-3/TRBV12-4
D: -
J: TRBJ2-7
size: few
CDR3: CASSLASPSYEQYF
DNA: TGTGCCAGCAGTTTAGCCAGCCCCTCCTACGAGCAGTACTTC